Here is one T cell receptor (beta chain) with its context. RNA transcripts gave rise to amplified TCR beta CDR3 regions. HTBI primers were used for first-round RT-PCR of the TCR CDR3. TCRdb used MiXCR to reprocess the multiplex PCR reads, holding one entry per CDR3 protein. The sample includes more than 500,000 distinct CDR3 sequences, roughly 14% seen only once; the top ten take about 4.5%. This sample is drawn from a study of T cells in Graves' hyperthyroidism and ophthalmopathy. This CDR3 region has 13 residues. Germline V gene data show CDR1 as SGHNT and CDR2 as YYREEE (reference sequence). Trimming shortened V by 0 bases and J by 7 bases, and 8 bases separated the two germline ends.

This TCR was sampled from a woman aged 40 to 49 with Graves' ophthalmopathy. The chain uses TRBV5-4 and TRBJ2-4; TRBD1 is a possible D gene (5 bases). The sample comprised blood. The CDR3 region is CASSLGGQNIQYF. The CDR3 DNA sequence: TGTGCCAGCAGCTTGGGGGGCCAGAACATTCAGTACTTC.